This TCR beta chain is from a study of vaccination effects on CD4 cells after COVID-19. Study-wide results and caveats: There was only 1 of 255 vaccine-induced clones in healthy vaccinees that cross-reacted with common cold coronaviruses. Infection- and vaccine-induced clones contracted markedly late after vaccination. There were few convalescent patients in the study and no early post-infection timepoints.

This CDR3 region has 18 residues. Within the ViraFEST assay, antigen-specific CD4+ T cells underwent expansion with viral peptide pools prior to sequencing. Upon completion of around eleven days in culture, CD4+ T cells were isolated. Nucleocapsid antibodies were negative in the vaccine recipients, who had never had SARS-CoV-2 infection. Peptides at 8.5 to 10 ug/ml and IL-2 at approximately 9.1 IU/ml were added to a few million PBMC per well. Assay used: immunoSEQ multiplex PCR; TCRdb lists only in-frame clones, some missing. In the table there are some 70,000 clones, 75% to 85% of which are singletons. In regard to this clone: The antigen is not known.

The input for sequencing was CD4+ T cells from PBMCs cultured with SARS-CoV-2 spike peptides, taken before COVID-19 vaccination. The TCR sequence derives from a human donor who received a COVID-19 vaccine. This sequence joins TRBV12-2 and TRBJ2-1; the table's D call TRBD2 went unverified against the DNA. TRBV12-2 is classified as a pseudogene. The CDR3 loop reads CASRLARLAGPPYNEQFF. In DNA form, the CDR3 reads TGTGCAAGTCGCTTAGCGCGCCTAGCGGGGCCACCCTACAATGAGCAGTTCTTC.